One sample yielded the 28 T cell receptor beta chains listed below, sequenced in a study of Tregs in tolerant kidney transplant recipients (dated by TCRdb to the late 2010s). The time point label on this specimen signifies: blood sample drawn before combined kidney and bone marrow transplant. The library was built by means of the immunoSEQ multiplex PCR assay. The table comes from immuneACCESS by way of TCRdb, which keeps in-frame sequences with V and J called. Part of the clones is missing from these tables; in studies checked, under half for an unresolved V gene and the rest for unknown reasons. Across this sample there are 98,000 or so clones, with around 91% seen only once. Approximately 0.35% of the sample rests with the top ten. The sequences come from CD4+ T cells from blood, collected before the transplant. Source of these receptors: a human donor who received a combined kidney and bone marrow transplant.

The CDR3 is CSASGTGLPAGYTF. Written as DNA, the CDR3 is TGCAGCGCATCCGGGACAGGGCTTCCCGCGGGCTACACCTTC. V is TRBV29-1 and J is TRBJ1-2, with 9 bases lining up with TRBD1. Germline V gene lookup returns CDR1 SQVTM and CDR2 ANQGSEA. Losses at the gene ends were 7 bases for V and 8 bases for J; bases not matched to a gene: 14. CDR3 length equals 14 residues.

This CDR3 is CASSIGRQGRNTIYF. CDR3 coding DNA: TGTGCCAGTAGTATCGGTCGGCAGGGCCGAAACACCATATATTTT. The rearrangement uses TRBV19 and TRBJ1-3; tentatively, D is TRBD1 (5 bases). The CDR3 has 15 residues. Germline V gene lookup returns CDR1 LNHDA and CDR2 SQIVND (reference sequence). V was clipped by 3 bases and J by 5 bases, with 14 bases between them. The variable domain in full, completed from reference TRBV19 and TRBJ1-3, reads DGGITQSPKYLFRKEGQNVTLSCEQNLNHDAMYWYRQDPGQGLRLIYYSQIVNDFQKGDIAEGYSVSREKKESFPLTVTSAQKNPTAFYLCASSIGRQGRNTIYFGEGSWLTVV.

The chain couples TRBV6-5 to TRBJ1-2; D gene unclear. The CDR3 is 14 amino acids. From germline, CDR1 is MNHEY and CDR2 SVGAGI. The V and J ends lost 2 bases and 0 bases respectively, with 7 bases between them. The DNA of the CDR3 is TGTGCCAGCAGTTACGGCCCAGCTAACTATGGCTACACCTTC. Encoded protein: CASSYGPANYGYTF.

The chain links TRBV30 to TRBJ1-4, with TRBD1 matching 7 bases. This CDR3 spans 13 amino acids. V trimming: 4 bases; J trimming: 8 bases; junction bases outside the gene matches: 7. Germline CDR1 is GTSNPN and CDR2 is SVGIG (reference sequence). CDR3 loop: CAWTWTGSEKLFF. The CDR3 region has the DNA TGTGCCTGGACTTGGACAGGTTCGGAAAAACTGTTTTTT.

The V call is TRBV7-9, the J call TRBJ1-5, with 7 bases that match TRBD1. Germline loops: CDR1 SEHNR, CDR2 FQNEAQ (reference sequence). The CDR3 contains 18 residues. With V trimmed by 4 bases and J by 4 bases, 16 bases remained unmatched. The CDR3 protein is CASSSGQAGGLGNQPQHF. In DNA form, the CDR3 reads TGTGCCAGCAGCTCCGGCCAGGCAGGGGGGCTAGGGAATCAGCCCCAGCATTTT.

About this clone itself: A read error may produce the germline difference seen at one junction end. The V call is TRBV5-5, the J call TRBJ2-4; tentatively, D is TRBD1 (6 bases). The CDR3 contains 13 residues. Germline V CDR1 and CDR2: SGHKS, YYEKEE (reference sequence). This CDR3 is CASSPQPGASQVF. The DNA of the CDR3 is TGTGCCAGCAGCCCCCAGCCAGGGGCCTCCCAGGTCTTC.

CDR3 amino acids: CASSFRDRGRYGYTF. Written as DNA, the CDR3 is TGTGCCAGCAGTTTCCGGGACAGGGGGCGCTATGGCTACACCTTC. The chain recombines TRBV27 with TRBJ1-2, with TRBD1 identical over 12 bases. This CDR3 has 15 amino acids. The ends lost 3 bases at V and 4 bases at J; junction bases unmatched: 3. Germline CDR1 and CDR2: MNHEY and SMNVEV (reference sequence).

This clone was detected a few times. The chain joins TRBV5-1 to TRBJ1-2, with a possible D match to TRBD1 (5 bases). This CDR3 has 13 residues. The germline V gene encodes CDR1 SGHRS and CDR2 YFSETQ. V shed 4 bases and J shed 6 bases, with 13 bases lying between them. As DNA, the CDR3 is TGCGCCAGCAGCGAGTCGGGGGAAAATGGCTACACCTTC. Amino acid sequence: CASSESGENGYTF.

In DNA, the CDR3 is TGCGCCAGCAGCCTTACATTGGTTCCAGGGTCCAGGGAGAACACTGAAGCTTTCTTT. This codes for CASSLTLVPGSRENTEAFF. The genes are TRBV5-1 and TRBJ1-1; D might be TRBD1 (5 bases). This CDR3 is built from 19 residues. Trimming removed 4 bases from V and 1 base from J, with 26 bases in between. Germline V lookup: CDR1 SGHRS, CDR2 YFSETQ.

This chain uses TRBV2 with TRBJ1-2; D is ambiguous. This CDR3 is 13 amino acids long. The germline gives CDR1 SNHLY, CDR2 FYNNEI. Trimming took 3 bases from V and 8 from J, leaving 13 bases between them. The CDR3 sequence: CASSDSLSRGYTF. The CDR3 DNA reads TGTGCCAGCAGTGACTCGCTTAGCCGGGGCTACACCTTC.

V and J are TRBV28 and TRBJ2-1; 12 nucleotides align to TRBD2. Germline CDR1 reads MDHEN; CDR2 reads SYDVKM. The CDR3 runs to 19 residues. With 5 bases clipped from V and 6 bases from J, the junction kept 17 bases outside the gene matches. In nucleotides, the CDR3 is TGTGCCAGCAGTCCAGGACTAGCGGGACTACTTAGGGCCTTCAATGAGCAGTTCTTC. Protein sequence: CASSPGLAGLLRAFNEQFF.

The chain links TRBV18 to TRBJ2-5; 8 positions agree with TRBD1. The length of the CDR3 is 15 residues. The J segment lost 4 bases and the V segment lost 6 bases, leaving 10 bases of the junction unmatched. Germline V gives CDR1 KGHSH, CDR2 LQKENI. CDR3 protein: CASSTTGTGLETQYF. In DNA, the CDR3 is TGTGCCAGCTCCACTACCGGGACAGGTCTAGAGACCCAGTACTTC.

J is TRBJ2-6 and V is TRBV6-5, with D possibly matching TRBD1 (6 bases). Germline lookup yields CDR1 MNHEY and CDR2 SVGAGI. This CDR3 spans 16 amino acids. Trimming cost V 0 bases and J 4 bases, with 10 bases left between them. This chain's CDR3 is CASSYSTGTGANVLTF. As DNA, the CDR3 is TGTGCCAGCAGTTACTCAACAGGGACCGGGGCCAACGTCCTGACTTTC.

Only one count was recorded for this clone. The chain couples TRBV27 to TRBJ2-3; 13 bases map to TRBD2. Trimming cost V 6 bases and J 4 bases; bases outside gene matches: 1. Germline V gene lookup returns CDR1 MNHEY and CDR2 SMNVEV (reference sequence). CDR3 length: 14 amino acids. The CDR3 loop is CASRGTSGADTQYF. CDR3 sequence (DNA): TGTGCCAGCAGAGGGACTAGCGGGGCAGATACGCAGTATTTT.

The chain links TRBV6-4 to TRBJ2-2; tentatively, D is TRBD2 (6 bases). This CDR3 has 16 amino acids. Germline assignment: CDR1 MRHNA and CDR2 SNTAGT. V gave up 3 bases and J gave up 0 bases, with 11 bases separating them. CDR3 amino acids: CASSERPGANTGELFF. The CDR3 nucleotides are TGTGCCAGCAGTGAGAGGCCGGGAGCGAACACCGGGGAGCTGTTTTTT.

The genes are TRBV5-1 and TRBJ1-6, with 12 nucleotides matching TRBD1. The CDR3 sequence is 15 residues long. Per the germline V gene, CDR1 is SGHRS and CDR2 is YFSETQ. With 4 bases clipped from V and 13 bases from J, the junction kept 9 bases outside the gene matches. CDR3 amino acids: CASSKGTGGLRPLHF. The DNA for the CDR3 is TGCGCCAGCAGCAAAGGGACAGGGGGCTTACGGCCCCTCCACTTT.

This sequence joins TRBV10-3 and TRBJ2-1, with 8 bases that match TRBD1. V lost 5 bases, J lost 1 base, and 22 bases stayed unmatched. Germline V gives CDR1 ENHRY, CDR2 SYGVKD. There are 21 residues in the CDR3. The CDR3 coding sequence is TGTGCCATCAGTCCCGCTAGCCCGGGACAGGCGAAAACCCGATCCTACAATGAGCAGTTCTTC. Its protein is CAISPASPGQAKTRSYNEQFF.

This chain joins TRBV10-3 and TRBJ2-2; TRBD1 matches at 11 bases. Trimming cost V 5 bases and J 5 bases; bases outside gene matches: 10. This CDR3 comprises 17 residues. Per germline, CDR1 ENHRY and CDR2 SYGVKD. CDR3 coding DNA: TGTGCCATCAGTTTTGCCGGGACAGGGGGAATTACCGGGGAGCTGTTTTTT. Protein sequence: CAISFAGTGGITGELFF.

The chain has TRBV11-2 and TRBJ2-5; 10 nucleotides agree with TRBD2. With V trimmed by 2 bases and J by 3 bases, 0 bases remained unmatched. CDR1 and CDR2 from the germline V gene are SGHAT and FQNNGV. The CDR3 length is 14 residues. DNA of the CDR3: TGTGCCAGCAGCTTAACTAGCGGGGAAGAGACCCAGTACTTC. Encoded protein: CASSLTSGEETQYF.

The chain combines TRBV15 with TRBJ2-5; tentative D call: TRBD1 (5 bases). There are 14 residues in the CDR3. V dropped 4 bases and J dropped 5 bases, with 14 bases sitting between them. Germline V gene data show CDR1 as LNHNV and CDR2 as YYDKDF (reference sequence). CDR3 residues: CATSTRAADETQYF. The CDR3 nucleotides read TGTGCCACCAGCACCAGGGCCGCGGACGAGACCCAGTACTTC.

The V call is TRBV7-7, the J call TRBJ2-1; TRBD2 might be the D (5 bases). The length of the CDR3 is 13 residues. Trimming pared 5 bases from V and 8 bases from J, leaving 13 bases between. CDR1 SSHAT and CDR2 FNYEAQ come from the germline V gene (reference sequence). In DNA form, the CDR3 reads TGTGCCAGCAGCCCGGACTCCTTGGATGAGCAGTTCTTC. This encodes CASSPDSLDEQFF.

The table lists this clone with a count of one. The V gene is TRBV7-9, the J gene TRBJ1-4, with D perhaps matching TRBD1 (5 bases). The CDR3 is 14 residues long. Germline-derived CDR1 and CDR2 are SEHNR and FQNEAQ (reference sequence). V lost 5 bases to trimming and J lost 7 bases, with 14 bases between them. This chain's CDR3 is CASSTPGIGEKLFF. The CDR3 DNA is TGTGCCAGCAGCACACCAGGGATCGGTGAAAAACTGTTTTTT.

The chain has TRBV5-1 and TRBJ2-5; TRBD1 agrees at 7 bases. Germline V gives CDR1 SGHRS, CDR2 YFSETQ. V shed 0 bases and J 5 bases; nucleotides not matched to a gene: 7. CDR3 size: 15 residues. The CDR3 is CASSLEGASWETQYF. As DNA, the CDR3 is TGCGCCAGCAGCTTGGAGGGGGCCAGCTGGGAGACCCAGTACTTC.

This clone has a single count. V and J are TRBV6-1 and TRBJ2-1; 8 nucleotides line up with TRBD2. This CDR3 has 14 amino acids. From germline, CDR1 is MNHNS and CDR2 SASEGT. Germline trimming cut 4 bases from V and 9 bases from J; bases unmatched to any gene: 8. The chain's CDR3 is CASSVTGGRSEQFF. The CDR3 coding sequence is TGTGCCAGCAGTGTGACGGGGGGGCGGTCTGAGCAGTTCTTC.

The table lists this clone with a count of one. CDR3 sequence reads: CASSRSSQGTQYF. DNA for the CDR3: TGTGCCAGCAGCCGATCTTCACAGGGGACCCAGTACTTC. The V call is TRBV7-6, the J call TRBJ2-5; the D gene is possibly TRBD1 (6 bases). The CDR3 covers 13 residues. CDR1 SGHVS and CDR2 FNYEAQ come from the germline V gene. V was shortened by 5 bases and J by 7 bases, with 14 bases between the two germline ends.

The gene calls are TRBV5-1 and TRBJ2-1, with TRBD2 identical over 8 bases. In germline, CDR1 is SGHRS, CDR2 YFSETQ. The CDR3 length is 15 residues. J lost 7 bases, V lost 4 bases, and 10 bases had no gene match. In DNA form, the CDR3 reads TGCGCCAGCAGCCCCGGGGTAGCGGGAACGAATGAGCAGTTCTTC. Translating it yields CASSPGVAGTNEQFF.

The CDR3 sequence is CASSSSRNTEAFF. Written as DNA, the CDR3 is TGTGCCAGCAGCTCGTCCAGGAACACTGAAGCTTTCTTT. The gene calls are TRBV5-8 and TRBJ1-1; D not certain. CDR1 and CDR2 (germline): SGHTS, YDEGEE. This CDR3 spans 13 amino acids. V lost 3 bases to trimming and J lost 1 base, with 7 bases between them.

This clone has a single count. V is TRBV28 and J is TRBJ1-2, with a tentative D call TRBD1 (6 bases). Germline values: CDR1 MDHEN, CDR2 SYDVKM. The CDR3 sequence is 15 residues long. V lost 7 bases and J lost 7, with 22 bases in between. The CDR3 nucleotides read TGTGCCAGCACCGCGGGGGGGCTGGATCGAGGTGGCTACACCTTC. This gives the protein CASTAGGLDRGGYTF.